The 27 T cell receptor beta chains given below trace back to one sample, sequenced in a study of blood T cell repertoires in COVID-19 (dated by TCRdb to the early 2020s). Libraries were prepared through the immunoSEQ multiplex PCR assay. TCRdb's version of the immuneACCESS table is confined to in-frame rearrangements and falls short of the full clone set. An unresolved V gene accounts for under half of the shortfall where checked; the remainder is of unknown origin. Here the sample has 250,000 or so clones; approximately 84% occur a single time. Roughly 3.1% of the sample comes from the top ten. The specimen sequenced was PBMCs or T cells enriched from blood (not recorded which). The receptors here all came from a middle-aged man who had recovered from COVID-19.

V usage is TRBV11-3 and J usage is TRBJ2-7, with 7 positions matching TRBD2. CDR3 size: 15 residues. The V segment lost 3 bases and the J segment 3 bases; nucleotides outside the gene matches: 8. The germline V gene has CDR1 SGHNT and CDR2 YENEEA. Here the CDR3 reads CASSFPAGDYYEQYF. For the CDR3, the DNA is TGTGCCAGCAGCTTCCCCGCGGGAGATTACTACGAGCAGTACTTC.

This chain connects TRBV5-1 to TRBJ2-7, with D tentatively TRBD2 (5 bases). The CDR3 sequence is 14 residues long. Trimming cost V 2 bases and J 6 bases, with 15 bases left between them. CDR1 and CDR2 (germline): SGHRS, YFSETQ. CDR3 bases: TGCGCCAGCAGCTTCGGGGATATCTCGGGCGAGCAGTACTTC. Protein sequence: CASSFGDISGEQYF. The full variable domain, with the rest looked up from reference TRBV5-1 and TRBJ2-7, is KAGVTQTPRYLIKTRGQQVTLSCSPISGHRSVSWYQQTPGQGLQFLFEYFSETQRNKGNFPGRFSGRQFSNSRSEMNVSTLELGDSALYLCASSFGDISGEQYFGPGTRLTVT.

The CDR3 sequence: CASSNRGPNQPQHF. The CDR3, as DNA: TGTGCCAGCAGCAACAGGGGTCCCAATCAGCCCCAGCATTTT. The gene calls are TRBV21-1 and TRBJ1-5; the table's D call, TRBD1, was not checked against the DNA. TRBV21-1 is given as a pseudogene. CDR3 length equals 14 residues.

This clone showed up just once. This chain uses TRBV7-3 with TRBJ1-1; D call uncertain. The V and J ends lost 5 bases and 0 bases respectively, with 7 bases between them. Germline V gene sequence: CDR1 SGHTA, CDR2 FQGTGA. The CDR3 totals 13 residues. CDR3 loop: CASSQQVNTEAFF. In DNA form, the CDR3 reads TGTGCCAGCAGCCAACAAGTGAACACTGAAGCTTTCTTT.

The chain combines TRBV5-1 with TRBJ2-2, with D possibly matching TRBD2 (5 bases). This CDR3 has 14 amino acids. Germline V CDR1 and CDR2: SGHRS, YFSETQ. Trimming pared 5 bases from V and 0 bases from J, leaving 8 bases between. CDR3 nucleotide sequence: TGCGCCAGCAGTGAGGGTCCGAACACCGGGGAGCTGTTTTTT. Residues: CASSEGPNTGELFF.

The V gene is TRBV6-5, the J gene TRBJ2-2; TRBD1 might be the D (6 bases). This CDR3 is built from 15 residues. The V end was cut by 4 bases, the J end by 1 base, with 10 bases between. The germline CDR1 and CDR2 sequences are MNHEY and SVGAGI. CDR3 bases: TGTGCCAGCAGTTCCCCGGGACAGAACACCGGGGAGCTGTTTTTT. It translates to CASSSPGQNTGELFF.

This chain's CDR3 is CASSPSENYGYTF. The CDR3 nucleotides read TGTGCCAGTAGTCCTTCCGAGAACTATGGCTACACCTTC. The chain combines TRBV19 with TRBJ1-2; no definite D call. Germline values: CDR1 LNHDA, CDR2 SQIVND (reference sequence). This CDR3 has 13 amino acids. The germline V and J ends were trimmed by 5 bases and 2 bases, with 9 bases remaining between them.

This chain connects TRBV24-1 to TRBJ1-6, with D tentatively TRBD1 (6 bases). Trimming cost V 5 bases and J 7 bases, with 23 bases left between them. From germline, CDR1 is KGHDR and CDR2 SFDVKD. CDR3 length: 18 residues. CDR3 in amino acids: CATSVGVQEHRGNSPLHF. The CDR3 DNA sequence: TGTGCCACCAGTGTCGGGGTTCAGGAACATAGGGGGAATTCACCCCTCCACTTT.

This clone has just one count. V usage is TRBV5-6 and J usage is TRBJ2-3; D unclear. This CDR3 region has 11 residues. Germline-derived CDR1 and CDR2 are SGHDT and YYEEEE. Trimming shortened V by 7 bases and J by 6 bases, and 9 bases separated the two germline ends. This chain's CDR3 is CASEIRDTQYF. In DNA form, the CDR3 reads TGTGCCAGCGAAATCAGGGATACGCAGTATTTT.

The J gene is TRBJ1-2, the V gene TRBV18; possible D gene TRBD1, 6 bases. The CDR3 is 14 amino acids. V lost 5 bases to trimming and J lost 7 bases, with 17 bases between them. Per germline, CDR1 KGHSH and CDR2 LQKENI. Here the CDR3 DNA reads TGTGCCAGCTCAGCCAACAGGGACCCTCGTGGCTACACCTTC. Translated, it gives CASSANRDPRGYTF. Variable domain in full (rest from reference TRBV18 and TRBJ1-2): NAGVMQNPRHLVRRRGQEARLRCSPMKGHSHVYWYRQLPEEGLKFMVYLQKENIIDESGMPKERFSAEFPKEGPSILRIQQVVRGDSAAYFCASSANRDPRGYTFGSGTRLTVV.

This clone has just a few counts. The chain employs TRBV6-5 and TRBJ2-1; 9 positions match TRBD2. This CDR3 has 15 residues. V lost 6 bases to trimming and J lost 8 bases; unmatched junction nucleotides: 11. In germline, CDR1 is MNHEY, CDR2 SVGAGI. The CDR3: CASRQLAGLRHEQFF. The CDR3 DNA sequence: TGTGCCAGCAGACAGCTAGCGGGACTGCGGCATGAGCAGTTCTTC.

The chain recombines TRBV6-6 with TRBJ1-6; D is perhaps TRBD1 (6 bases). CDR3 size: 16 residues. Germline V gives CDR1 MNHNY, CDR2 SVGAGI (reference sequence). Trimming cost V 10 bases and J 9 bases, with 25 bases left between them. CDR3 residues: CATADGQSSHRSPLHF. DNA for the CDR3: TGTGCCACCGCGGACGGACAGTCAAGCCATCGTTCACCCCTCCACTTT.

The V and J genes are TRBV7-9 and TRBJ2-6; D is possibly TRBD1 (6 bases). The V end lost 1 base, the J end lost 4 bases, and 11 bases lay between the germline ends. The CDR3 spans 16 residues. The germline V gene has CDR1 SEHNR and CDR2 FQNEAQ (reference sequence). CDR3 protein: CASSLETGPGANVLTF. Here the CDR3 DNA reads TGTGCCAGCAGCTTAGAAACAGGGCCAGGGGCCAACGTCCTGACTTTC.

This clone was detected a few times. The chain joins TRBV4-1 to TRBJ2-7, with 7 bases identical to TRBD1. With 7 bases clipped from V and 1 base from J, the junction kept 13 bases outside the gene matches. This CDR3 is 16 amino acids long. The germline gives CDR1 MGHRA, CDR2 YSYEKL. The CDR3 protein is CASTLSTGARSYEQYF. The CDR3 DNA sequence: TGCGCCAGCACCTTAAGCACAGGGGCGAGGTCCTACGAGCAGTACTTC.

This clone was detected only once. This sequence joins TRBV2 and TRBJ2-7; TRBD2 matches 10 bases. V lost 5 bases and J lost 3; bases outside the gene matches: 4. Germline CDR1 SNHLY, CDR2 FYNNEI. The CDR3 extends over 14 amino acids. CDR3 bases: TGTGCCAGCAGTATAGCGGGAGGCCGCTACGAGCAGTACTTC. Translating gives CASSIAGGRYEQYF.

The genes are TRBV15 and TRBJ2-6; 9 bases fit TRBD1. The CDR3 spans 20 residues. CDR1 is LNHNV and CDR2 is YYDKDF in the germline V gene (reference sequence). Trimming cost V 0 bases and J 0 bases; bases outside gene matches: 9. This CDR3 reads CATSRDKGTGTLSGANVLTF. The CDR3 bases are TGTGCCACCAGCAGAGATAAGGGGACAGGGACCCTCTCTGGGGCCAACGTCCTGACTTTC.

The chain carries TRBV7-8 and TRBJ1-4; D gene uncertain. The V end was cut by 6 bases, the J end by 8 bases, with 22 bases between. The CDR3 covers 16 residues. Germline values: CDR1 SGHVS, CDR2 FQNEAQ. The CDR3 loop reads CASRPPGISRGEKLFF. CDR3 sequence (DNA): TGTGCCAGCAGACCTCCCGGGATCTCGAGAGGCGAAAAACTGTTTTTT.

The chain couples TRBV5-4 to TRBJ2-3, with 11 nucleotides matching TRBD2. This CDR3 has 17 residues. Germline values: CDR1 SGHNT, CDR2 YYREEE (reference sequence). The V segment lost 7 bases and the J segment 1 base; nucleotides outside the gene matches: 11. The CDR3 loop is CASRGTSGLEGTDTQYF. In DNA, the CDR3 is TGTGCCAGCCGGGGGACTAGCGGACTTGAAGGCACAGATACGCAGTATTTT.

The V and J genes are TRBV3-1 (or the pseudogene TRBV3-2) and TRBJ2-3, with D maybe TRBD1 (6 bases). The V gene lost 2 bases and the J gene lost 6 bases, with 12 bases spanning the gap. The V gene's germline CDR1 is LGHDT and CDR2 YNNKEL (reference sequence). The CDR3 runs to 14 residues. The DNA of the CDR3 is TGTGCCAGCAGCCAAACCCAGGGGAAGGATACGCAGTATTTT. Its translation: CASSQTQGKDTQYF.

The V call is TRBV19, the J call TRBJ2-7; tentative D call: TRBD2 (5 bases). V lost 4 bases and J lost 2, with 12 bases in between. Germline V lookup: CDR1 LNHDA, CDR2 SQIVND (reference sequence). The CDR3 covers 14 residues. The CDR3: CASSTSGNPYEQYF. The CDR3 nucleotides read TGTGCCAGTAGTACTTCCGGGAACCCCTACGAGCAGTACTTC.

Worth noting for this clone: A read error may account for a junction end that differs from germline. The rearrangement links TRBV7-7 to TRBJ2-2, with D possibly TRBD2 on 7 matching bases. The CDR3 is 17 residues long. CDR1 and CDR2 (germline): SSHAT, FNYEAQ (reference sequence). In nucleotides, the CDR3 is TGTGCTAGCAGCTTAGGGGGAGGGGCGCCCTCCACCGGGGAGCTGTTTTTT. Residues: CASSLGGGAPSTGELFF.

The chain is built from TRBV10-3 and TRBJ2-7, with TRBD1 matching 9 bases. The V gene end was trimmed by 5 bases and the J gene end by 9 bases; junction bases not matched to a gene: 11. The CDR3 spans 14 residues. Germline V CDR1 and CDR2: ENHRY, SYGVKD. In nucleotides, the CDR3 is TGTGCCATCAGTCCTTCTTGGGACAGGGAGCTGCAGTACTTC. It specifies CAISPSWDRELQYF.

CDR3 amino acids: CASSDDRGLSPLHF. The CDR3 coding sequence is TGTGCCAGCAGTGACGACAGGGGGCTCTCGCCCCTCCACTTT. The V call is TRBV6-1, the J call TRBJ1-6; 10 bases are a match to TRBD1. The CDR3 has 14 amino acids. Germline V gene sequence: CDR1 MNHNS, CDR2 SASEGT. Trimming removed 3 bases from V and 13 bases from J; junction bases left unmatched: 6.

The chain employs TRBV28 and TRBJ1-1, with TRBD1 as a possible D gene (6 bases). CDR1 is MDHEN and CDR2 is SYDVKM in the germline V gene. V was pared by 5 bases and J by 5 bases, with 12 bases between. CDR3 length: 13 residues. This CDR3 is CASSQLQGTEAFF. CDR3 nucleotides: TGTGCCAGCAGTCAATTACAGGGAACTGAAGCTTTCTTT.

The chain links TRBV10-3 to TRBJ2-7; unclear D gene. CDR1 is ENHRY and CDR2 is SYGVKD in the germline V gene. The V gene lost 0 bases and the J gene lost 4 bases, with 10 bases spanning the gap. The CDR3 covers 14 residues. CDR3 sequence (DNA): TGTGCCATCAGTGAGTCGAACCTATCATACGAGCAGTACTTC. It encodes CAISESNLSYEQYF.

V gene TRBV7-9 combines with J gene TRBJ1-6; no clear D gene. Germline assignment: CDR1 SEHNR and CDR2 FQNEAQ (reference sequence). The V gene lost 1 base and the J gene lost 9 bases, with 10 bases spanning the gap. The CDR3 is made up of 14 amino acids. CDR3 amino acids: CASSLETVFSPLHF. CDR3 DNA sequence: TGTGCCAGCAGCTTAGAAACGGTATTTTCACCCCTCCACTTT.

The count of this clone is one. J is TRBJ2-3 and V is TRBV5-1; 7 nucleotides match TRBD1. CDR3 length equals 14 residues. V shed 2 bases, J shed 1 base, and the junction held 1 base outside the gene matches. Germline V gene lookup returns CDR1 SGHRS and CDR2 YFSETQ. The CDR3 DNA is TGCGCCAGCAGCTTCGACAGGGGCACAGATACGCAGTATTTT. Residues: CASSFDRGTDTQYF.